This T cell receptor (beta chain) was identified during a study of blood T cell repertoires in COVID-19. Study-level background: Donors in the United States, Italy and Spain gave samples during acute or convalescent COVID-19. T cells, B-cell-depleted T cells, or PBMCs supplied cDNA or gDNA.

In the authors' methods: How many nucleated cells were present was estimated from reference gene primer amplification. Profiling relied on immunoSEQ multiplex PCR, and the TCRdb table lists in-frame clones only, not all of them. Clone size and V and J calls were adopted from that table, with D and trimming inferred from the DNA. Found here are some 390,000 clones, approximately 86% of them singletons; the top ten hold approximately 2.9%. The sequence was obtained from a human donor in a cohort sampled during active COVID-19. The material sequenced was peripheral blood.

CDR3 protein: CASSLNSREAFF. As DNA, the CDR3 is TGCGCCAGCAGCTTGAACAGCCGTGAAGCTTTCTTT. V usage is TRBV5-1 and J usage is TRBJ1-1; D gene unclear. Germline V lookup: CDR1 SGHRS, CDR2 YFSETQ. CDR3 length: 12 residues. V lost 1 base and J lost 7, with 8 bases in between. The variable domain in full, with the rest retrieved from reference TRBV5-1 and TRBJ1-1, is KAGVTQTPRYLIKTRGQQVTLSCSPISGHRSVSWYQQTPGQGLQFLFEYFSETQRNKGNFPGRFSGRQFSNSRSEMNVSTLELGDSALYLCASSLNSREAFFGQGTRLTVV.